Following are 21 T cell receptor beta chains from one sample sequenced in a study of shared clonotypes between healthy human individuals. Naivety among CD8 cells was defined by CD45RO negativity and positive CCR7 selection, thereby excluding terminally differentiated effector memory CD45RA+ cells. Libraries were prepared by immunoSEQ multiplex PCR; TCRdb keeps only in-frame clonotypes and omits some of them. The sample holds over 800,000 clones, around 93% seen once. The specimen sequenced was naive CD8+ T cells sorted from blood. These receptors all stem from a young man in good health.

This chain connects TRBV11-2 to TRBJ2-1; no firm D call. There are 15 residues in the CDR3. Trimming removed 2 bases at V and 8 bases at J, with 16 bases between. CDR1 is SGHAT, CDR2 FQNNGV, per germline. DNA of the CDR3: TGTGCCAGCAGCTTAATAACCGCCCGAACCCATGAGCAGTTCTTC. This gives the protein CASSLITARTHEQFF.

This clone was counted a single time. The chain links TRBV6-6 to TRBJ2-5; 9 nucleotides agree with TRBD1. CDR1 and CDR2 (germline): MNHNY, SVGAGI (reference sequence). The CDR3 has 14 amino acids. V was clipped by 4 bases and J by 5 bases; unmatched bases: 5. The CDR3: CASSFGTGLETQYF. The CDR3 DNA follows: TGTGCCAGCAGTTTTGGGACAGGGCTGGAGACCCAGTACTTC.

This chain uses TRBV28 with TRBJ2-7; 10 bases align to TRBD1. J gave up 1 base and V 6 bases, and 9 bases lay outside the gene matches. Germline V gene sequence: CDR1 MDHEN, CDR2 SYDVKM. The CDR3 covers 16 residues. CDR3 region: CASSRTLGQGSYEQYF. The CDR3 DNA reads TGTGCCAGCAGCCGGACCTTGGGACAGGGGTCCTACGAGCAGTACTTC.

Written as DNA, the CDR3 is TGTGCCAGCAGCTTAGACAGGGGCAACGAGCAGTACTTC. Amino acids: CASSLDRGNEQYF. The chain joins TRBV7-6 to TRBJ2-7, with TRBD1 matching over 7 bases. After removal of 1 base from V and 5 bases from J, the junction contained 2 bases not matched to a gene. Germline V gene lookup returns CDR1 SGHVS and CDR2 FNYEAQ. The CDR3 is 13 residues long.

This clone has only one observation. An end of the junction does not agree with germline; a read error may underlie this. The chain carries TRBV4-3 and TRBJ2-7, with D possibly matching TRBD1 (5 bases). The CDR3 totals 14 residues. The germline gives CDR1 LGHNA, CDR2 YSLEER. The CDR3 protein is CASNQDSGIGEQYF. CDR3 in DNA: TGCGCCAGCAACCAAGATTCAGGGATCGGCGAGCAGTACTTC.

The chain combines TRBV7-6 with TRBJ2-2, with TRBD2 identical over 8 bases. V was pared by 0 bases and J by 3 bases, with 9 bases of the junction left unmatched. Germline-derived CDR1 and CDR2 are SGHVS and FNYEAQ. The CDR3 sequence is 18 residues long. CDR3 sequence reads: CASSLALVAGPHTGELFF. As DNA, the CDR3 is TGTGCCAGCAGCTTAGCGTTGGTAGCGGGACCTCACACCGGGGAGCTGTTTTTT.

This chain links TRBV27 with TRBJ1-1; possible D gene TRBD1, 5 bases. This CDR3 has 15 residues. Looked up from germline, CDR1 is MNHEY and CDR2 is SMNVEV (reference sequence). Trimming stripped 3 bases from V and 0 bases from J, with 11 bases between. The CDR3 coding sequence is TGTGCCAGCAGTTTGTGGGGGGGGTTGAACACTGAAGCTTTCTTT. It encodes CASSLWGGLNTEAFF.

The chain employs TRBV2 and TRBJ1-1; no clear D gene. V lost 6 bases, J lost 2 bases, and 10 bases lay in between. CDR1 is SNHLY, CDR2 FYNNEI, per germline. CDR3 length: 13 amino acids. Here the CDR3 DNA reads TGTGCCAGCAGGGGCGAGGCCAACACTGAAGCTTTCTTT. Encoded protein: CASRGEANTEAFF.

The J gene is TRBJ2-3, the V gene TRBV7-8; D perhaps matches TRBD1 (5 bases). Germline loops: CDR1 SGHVS, CDR2 FQNEAQ. Trimming took off 5 bases at V and 0 bases at J, with 12 bases between the two ends. The CDR3 extends over 15 amino acids. The CDR3 sequence: CASSGRVSSTDTQYF. The CDR3 DNA is TGTGCCAGCAGCGGCAGGGTGTCTAGCACAGATACGCAGTATTTT.

As DNA, the CDR3 is TGCAGCGTTGATGGGACTAGCGGGACGTCCGGGGAGACCCAGTACTTC. It specifies CSVDGTSGTSGETQYF. V usage is TRBV29-1 and J usage is TRBJ2-5; the match to TRBD2 covers 13 bases. The CDR3 runs 16 residues. After removal of 3 bases from V and 5 bases from J, the junction contained 9 bases not matched to a gene. Germline V gene data show CDR1 as SQVTM and CDR2 as ANQGSEA. Supplemented by reference TRBV29-1 and TRBJ2-5, the full variable domain reads SAVISQKPSRDICQRGTSLTIQCQVDSQVTMMFWYRQQPGQSLTLIATANQGSEATYESGFVIDKFPISRPNLTFSTLTVSNMSPEDSSIYLCSVDGTSGTSGETQYFGPGTRLLVL.

In DNA form, the CDR3 reads TGTGCCAGCAGCGTAGGGGGGGCTGAAGCTTTCTTT. This sequence encodes CASSVGGAEAFF. This chain joins TRBV9 and TRBJ1-1, with a weak D call TRBD1 (5 bases). The V and J ends lost 0 bases and 6 bases respectively, with 6 bases between them. Germline V gives CDR1 SGDLS, CDR2 YYNGEE. The CDR3 totals 12 residues. Supplemented by reference TRBV9 and TRBJ1-1, the full variable domain reads DSGVTQTPKHLITATGQRVTLRCSPRSGDLSVYWYQQSLDQGLQFLIQYYNGEERAKGNILERFSAQQFPDLHSELNLSSLELGDSALYFCASSVGGAEAFFGQGTRLTVV.

The rearrangement joins TRBV6-6 to TRBJ2-7, with 8 bases fitting TRBD2. V gave up 10 bases and J gave up 0 bases; unmatched junction bases: 5. Germline assignment: CDR1 MNHNY and CDR2 SVGAGI (reference sequence). CDR3 length: 13 amino acids. The CDR3 sequence: CAILAASSYEQYF. CDR3 in DNA: TGTGCCATACTAGCGGCCAGCTCCTACGAGCAGTACTTC.

The chain uses TRBV7-2 and TRBJ2-1, with D possibly called TRBD1 or TRBD2 (5 bases each). Germline CDR1 and CDR2: SGHTA and FQGNSA. V lost 3 bases and J 7 bases, leaving 16 bases between the germline ends. The CDR3 is made up of 15 amino acids. The CDR3 coding sequence is TGTGCCAGCAGCTTGGGGGAATCCAAAAGGAATGAGCAGTTCTTC. This gives the protein CASSLGESKRNEQFF.

The rearrangement joins TRBV30 to TRBJ1-2; possible D gene TRBD1, 6 bases. The CDR3 extends over 16 amino acids. Germline CDR1 reads GTSNPN; CDR2 reads SVGIG (reference sequence). Deletions cut 1 base from V and 7 bases from J, with 22 bases between. In DNA, the CDR3 is TGTGCCTGGAGTGACCCTCGGAGACAGGCCCCCAGTGGCTACACCTTC. This gives the protein CAWSDPRRQAPSGYTF.

V gene TRBV15 combines with J gene TRBJ2-7; 7 nucleotides align to TRBD2. The CDR3 has 15 residues. Germline V CDR1 and CDR2: LNHNV, YYDKDF (reference sequence). V lost 3 bases, J lost 7 bases, and 12 bases stayed unmatched. CDR3 coding DNA: TGTGCCACCAGCAGGGGACGGGGAGGGGCTGGTGAGCAGTACTTC. As protein: CATSRGRGGAGEQYF.

The chain combines TRBV10-1 with TRBJ2-3; TRBD2 aligns across 8 bases. V dropped 3 bases and J dropped 4; count of bases not matched to a gene: 6. CDR3 size: 15 residues. The germline V gene encodes CDR1 WNHNN and CDR2 SYGVQD (reference sequence). CDR3 sequence (DNA): TGCGCCAGCAGTGATTACCTGCGGGGGGCAGATACGCAGTATTTT. This codes for CASSDYLRGADTQYF.

The chain uses TRBV19 and TRBJ2-7, with unresolved D. The V and J ends lost 3 bases and 3 bases respectively, with 15 bases between them. The CDR3 is 15 amino acids. Germline-derived CDR1 and CDR2 are LNHDA and SQIVND (reference sequence). DNA of the CDR3: TGTGCCAGTAGTATCTTCCTTGGCGAAGGCTACGAGCAGTACTTC. Encoded protein: CASSIFLGEGYEQYF.

The chain joins TRBV29-1 to TRBJ1-2; 11 nucleotides match TRBD1. Trimming cost V 6 bases and J 6 bases; bases outside gene matches: 6. The CDR3 has 13 amino acids. CDR1 SQVTM and CDR2 ANQGSEA come from the germline V gene. The CDR3: CSVVGQGAHGYTF. The CDR3 DNA sequence: TGCAGCGTGGTTGGACAGGGGGCGCATGGCTACACCTTC.

This clone has only one observation. In nucleotides, the CDR3 is TGTGCCAGCAGCGCCCGACTAGCGGGGTCCTACAATGAGCAGTTCTTC. Translated, it gives CASSARLAGSYNEQFF. The chain employs TRBV7-9 and TRBJ2-1; 11 nucleotides align to TRBD2. V lost 5 bases, J lost 1 base, and 4 bases stayed unmatched. Germline V lookup: CDR1 SEHNR, CDR2 FQNEAQ (reference sequence). The CDR3 length is 16 residues.

The chain is built from TRBV6-6 and TRBJ2-1; 11 bases align to TRBD2. Germline CDR1 MNHNY, CDR2 SVGAGI (reference sequence). V gave up 4 bases and J gave up 1 base; unmatched junction bases: 3. This CDR3 is built from 16 residues. The CDR3 bases are TGTGCCAGCAGTTTTACTAGCGGGAGTTCCTACAATGAGCAGTTCTTC. Its translation: CASSFTSGSSYNEQFF.

This clone was seen more than once but under ten times. V is TRBV27 and J is TRBJ1-4, with D maybe TRBD1 (6 bases). Trimming left V 5 bases short and J 7 bases short, with 17 bases between. CDR1 is MNHEY, CDR2 SMNVEV, per germline (reference sequence). The CDR3 contains 15 residues. CDR3 region: CASSLRGGRSEKLFF. The CDR3 DNA follows: TGTGCCAGCAGTCTAAGAGGGGGGCGTTCTGAAAAACTGTTTTTT.